The 8 T cell receptor beta chains below were found in one sample sequenced in a study of monozygotic twins with cystic fibrosis. Measured with immunoSEQ multiplex PCR; TCRdb has only the in-frame clones, and not every one. The sample lists approximately 25,000 clones; 75% to 95% were seen once. The sample comprised blood. Every receptor here comes from a girl aged 2 to 10 with cystic fibrosis.

The chain links TRBV6-6 to TRBJ1-2; D call uncertain. Looked up from germline, CDR1 is MNHNY and CDR2 is SVGAGI (reference sequence). The CDR3 has 14 residues. Trimming removed 3 bases from V and 5 bases from J, with 13 bases in between. The DNA of the CDR3 is TGTGCCAGCAGTTATTCCTACGGTTCTTATGGCTACACCTTC. Residues: CASSYSYGSYGYTF.

The chain recombines TRBV7-9 with TRBJ2-7; D is unclear. The CDR3 consists of 13 residues. Germline lookup yields CDR1 SEHNR and CDR2 FQNEAQ (reference sequence). V was shortened by 5 bases and J by 2 bases, with 10 bases between the two germline ends. Written as DNA, the CDR3 is TGTGCCAGCAGCCCAGGTATTACCTACGAGCAGTACTTC. This encodes CASSPGITYEQYF.

V and J are TRBV18 and TRBJ1-3, with D uncertain. Germline V CDR1 and CDR2: KGHSH, LQKENI. Trimming cost V 6 bases and J 0 bases, with 12 bases left between them. The CDR3 runs to 15 residues. The CDR3, as DNA: TGTGCCAGCTCCCAAGGGCAGAACTCTGGAAACACCATATATTTT. It yields the protein CASSQGQNSGNTIYF.

The genes are TRBV25-1 and TRBJ1-2; D may be TRBD1 (5 bases). V dropped 3 bases and J dropped 2 bases, with 7 bases sitting between them. Germline V gene lookup returns CDR1 MGHDK and CDR2 SYGVNS. The CDR3 has 13 residues. The CDR3 nucleotides read TGTGCCAGCAGTGATTGGGACAACTATGGCTACACCTTC. Protein product: CASSDWDNYGYTF.

The chain recombines TRBV4-3 with TRBJ1-5; 7 nucleotides agree with TRBD1. The CDR3 contains 15 residues. Looked up from germline, CDR1 is LGHNA and CDR2 is YSLEER. The trim removed 1 base at V and 6 bases at J, leaving 6 bases unmatched. CDR3 bases: TGCGCCAGCAGCCAAGGTCTGGCAGGGGGTCAGCCCCAGCATTTT. Its protein is CASSQGLAGGQPQHF.

The rearrangement uses TRBV10-3 and TRBJ2-3; a weak D match, TRBD2 (7 bases). V was clipped by 3 bases and J by 2 bases, with 15 bases between them. CDR1 is ENHRY, CDR2 SYGVKD, per germline. The CDR3 spans 16 residues. CDR3 in amino acids: CAISDAWGGPTDTQYF. The CDR3 nucleotides are TGTGCCATCAGTGACGCATGGGGGGGCCCCACAGATACGCAGTATTTT.

This sequence joins TRBV4-3 and TRBJ1-1; possibly TRBD1 for D (5 bases). Germline CDR1 is LGHNA and CDR2 is YSLEER. The CDR3 runs to 12 residues. Trimming removed 1 base at V and 10 bases at J, with 10 bases between. Here the CDR3 DNA reads TGCGCCAGCAGCCAAGGAGGGACGGTAGCTTTCTTT. It specifies CASSQGGTVAFF.

The chain joins TRBV5-1 to TRBJ1-2; TRBD1 agrees at 12 bases. The CDR3 contains 19 residues. V trimming: 4 bases; J trimming: 5 bases; junction bases outside the gene matches: 18. Looked up from germline, CDR1 is SGHRS and CDR2 is YFSETQ. CDR3 protein: CASSRTTPGTGGGWYGYTF. CDR3 nucleotides: TGCGCCAGCAGCCGAACTACTCCCGGGACAGGGGGCGGCTGGTATGGCTACACCTTC.